The present T cell receptor beta chain was sequenced within a study of human T cells and chemical hapten exposure. With regard to this clonotype: A junction boundary mismatches the germline segment, possibly from a read error.

Time point meaning: pre-sensitization, week 0. Treatment specified: therapeutic diphenylcyclopropenone sensitization with weekly scalp DPC. The study used a library that attached unique molecular identifiers to individual cDNA molecules. TCRdb independently ran MiXCR on the RACE reads; one entry per CDR3 protein. This sample has about 120,000 distinct CDR3 sequences; roughly 13% occur once, and the top ten carry 2.8%. Germline V gene sequence: CDR1 SEHNR, CDR2 FQNEAQ (reference sequence). CDR3 size: 15 residues. The sample consisted of whole blood, taken in connection with sensitization to the hapten diphenylcyclopropenone (DPC). This rearrangement joins TRBV7-9 to TRBJ2-1; TRBD2 matches at 10 bases. The sequence was obtained from a woman younger than 35 with alopecia areata. Some clones in this sample may be carry-over from other donors' samples. CDR3 loop: CASSIAGGLFLQQFF. The CDR3 DNA reads TGTGCCAGCAGCATAGCGGGGGGCCTTTTCTTACAGCAGTTCTTC.